A single sample is the source of the 8 T cell receptor beta chains below, sequenced in a study of CD8 T cells in Susac syndrome. RNA amounts of about 0.5 to 1 ug underwent reverse transcription with random hexamers. TCRdb re-called the immunoSEQ multiplex PCR reads with MiXCR, one entry per CDR3 protein. The sample comprises around 170,000 distinct CDR3 sequences, approximately 94% of which are singletons, and 0.12% rests with the top ten. The sequenced sample was CD4+ T cells from PBMCs. The receptors were gathered from a human donor with Susac syndrome.

The rearrangement links TRBV25-1 to TRBJ1-2; TRBD1 might be the D (5 bases). The CDR3 sequence is 16 residues long. Germline CDR1 reads MGHDK; CDR2 reads SYGVNS. The germline V and J ends were trimmed by 3 bases and 2 bases, with 16 bases remaining between them. CDR3 nucleotides: TGTGCCAGCAGTGATGTGGGGGGAGGAAAGAACTATGGCTACACCTTC. Translated, it gives CASSDVGGGKNYGYTF.

The chain carries TRBV11-3 and TRBJ2-3, with D unclear. Deletions cut 2 bases from V and 5 bases from J, with 5 bases between. This CDR3 comprises 12 residues. Germline values: CDR1 SGHNT, CDR2 YENEEA. The CDR3 spells CASSLRQDTQYF. The CDR3 bases are TGTGCCAGCAGCTTACGCCAAGATACGCAGTATTTT.

The chain carries TRBV7-9 and TRBJ2-2; TRBD2 aligns across 7 bases. There are 15 residues in the CDR3. Unmatched junction bases numbered 4, after V lost 3 bases and J lost 3 bases. Germline loops: CDR1 SEHNR, CDR2 FQNEAQ (reference sequence). The CDR3 region is CASSFRGRDTGELFF. CDR3 bases: TGTGCCAGCAGCTTCAGAGGGAGGGACACCGGGGAGCTGTTTTTT.

The chain has TRBV20-1 and TRBJ1-2, with D possibly being TRBD1 (6 bases). The CDR3 spans 14 residues. Germline assignment: CDR1 DFQATT and CDR2 SNEGSKA (reference sequence). Trimming pared 2 bases from V and 4 bases from J, leaving 14 bases between. The CDR3 nucleotides are TGCAGTGCTAGACAGGGGTCAGGGCCCTATGGCTACACCTTC. It is translated as CSARQGSGPYGYTF.

This chain uses TRBV29-1 with TRBJ1-5, with TRBD1 matching over 8 bases. V was clipped by 4 bases and J by 6 bases; unmatched bases: 8. This CDR3 has 14 amino acids. Looked up from germline, CDR1 is SQVTM and CDR2 is ANQGSEA. For the CDR3, the DNA is TGCAGCGTTGGGGCAGGGGGCGCGGGTCAGCCCCAGCATTTT. This gives the protein CSVGAGGAGQPQHF.

J is TRBJ2-3 and V is TRBV14; D is tentatively TRBD1 or TRBD2 (5 bases each). The length of the CDR3 is 12 residues. V lost 4 bases and J 7 bases, leaving 9 bases between the germline ends. CDR1 is SGHDN and CDR2 is FVKESK in the germline V gene. CDR3 protein: CASSRGGYTQYF. CDR3 coding DNA: TGTGCCAGCAGCCGGGGCGGGTATACGCAGTATTTT.

This chain connects TRBV29-1 to TRBJ2-3, with 13 bases fitting TRBD2. Germline trimming cut 4 bases from V and 0 bases from J; bases unmatched to any gene: 4. The CDR3 is made up of 16 amino acids. The V gene's germline CDR1 is SQVTM and CDR2 ANQGSEA. The CDR3 nucleotides are TGCAGCGTTGGGGGACTAGCGGGGCGTAGCACAGATACGCAGTATTTT. This sequence encodes CSVGGLAGRSTDTQYF.

J is TRBJ1-1 and V is TRBV29-1, with D tentatively TRBD1 (6 bases). CDR1 is SQVTM and CDR2 is ANQGSEA in the germline V gene. Trimming removed 8 bases at V and 8 bases at J, with 15 bases between. This CDR3 is built from 11 residues. The CDR3 sequence: CSIRDGGEAFF. The CDR3, as DNA: TGCAGCATCCGAGACGGGGGCGAAGCTTTCTTT.